The 29 T cell receptor beta chains given below trace back to one sample, sequenced in a study of T-cell reconstitution after alpha-beta-depleted transplantation in children. General observations from the study: Newly made T cells mostly supplied T-cell counts and diversity one year after transplant.

Antigens of these TCRs are unknown. Molecular barcoding with unique molecular identifiers was used for the TCRbeta library. TCRdb re-called the PCR reads through MiXCR, storing one row per CDR3 protein. Here the sample spans 330,000 or so distinct CDR3 sequences, nearly 8% being singletons. The sequences come from peripheral blood, collected 360 days after TCRalphabeta/CD19-depleted stem cell transplant. These receptors were collected from a female patient aged 2-15 years who had a stem cell transplant for Fanconi anemia, so the T cells may come from the graft donor.

The V and J genes are TRBV11-2 and TRBJ1-1; tentatively, D is TRBD1 (5 bases). V shed 3 bases and J shed 5 bases, with 13 bases lying between them. Germline CDR1 and CDR2: SGHAT and FQNNGV. The CDR3 totals 14 residues. DNA for the CDR3: TGTGCCAGCAGCTTGGCCGTCCGGGGGACTGAAGCTTTCTTT. Protein: CASSLAVRGTEAFF.

This clonotype was recorded at least ten times. The chain's CDR3 is CASRAVGADTQYF. The CDR3 coding sequence is TGTGCCAGCAGAGCTGTAGGGGCAGATACGCAGTATTTT. J is TRBJ2-3 and V is TRBV6-2 or TRBV6-3, with D tentatively TRBD1 (5 bases). Between the trimmed V and J ends, which lost 6 bases and 4 bases, there was a span of 11 bases. The CDR3 consists of 13 residues. The germline V gene encodes CDR1 MNHEY and CDR2 SVGEGT.

The chain links TRBV5-1 to TRBJ2-7; D remains unclear. The CDR3 consists of 16 residues. V lost 0 bases to trimming and J lost 0 bases, with 13 bases between them. CDR1 and CDR2 from the germline V gene are SGHRS and YFSETQ. The DNA of the CDR3 is TGCGCCAGCAGCTTGGGTTTCGTCTTGAGCTCCTACGAGCAGTACTTC. Its protein is CASSLGFVLSSYEQYF. Supplemented by reference TRBV5-1 and TRBJ2-7, the full variable domain reads KAGVTQTPRYLIKTRGQQVTLSCSPISGHRSVSWYQQTPGQGLQFLFEYFSETQRNKGNFPGRFSGRQFSNSRSEMNVSTLELGDSALYLCASSLGFVLSSYEQYFGPGTRLTVT.

This clonotype has ten or more counts. This chain connects TRBV12-3 or TRBV12-4 to TRBJ1-2; maybe TRBD1 (5 bases). V lost 5 bases, J lost 4 bases, and 17 bases lay in between. CDR3 length equals 15 residues. Written as DNA, the CDR3 is TGTGCCAGCAGTACTCAGTCGGGGGTTGGCTATGGCTACACCTTC. Protein: CASSTQSGVGYGYTF.

There are many counts of this clonotype. This chain joins TRBV13 and TRBJ2-7, with D perhaps matching TRBD2 (5 bases). Deletions cut 4 bases from V and 3 bases from J, with 7 bases between. The germline V gene has CDR1 PRHDT and CDR2 FYEKMQ (reference sequence). This CDR3 contains 12 residues. This CDR3 is CASSSGDYEQYF. For the CDR3, the DNA is TGTGCCAGCAGCTCCGGGGACTACGAGCAGTACTTC.

CDR3 bases: TGTGCCAGCAGTTTAACAGGGGGTCGGCCCTACGAGCAGTACTTC. The encoded protein is CASSLTGGRPYEQYF. The V call is TRBV28, the J call TRBJ2-7, with 8 bases that match TRBD1. Unmatched junction bases numbered 5, after V lost 2 bases and J lost 2 bases. The CDR3 runs 15 residues. Germline lookup yields CDR1 MDHEN and CDR2 SYDVKM.

This clonotype has ten or more counts. CDR3: CASSLSKGAYGYTF. Here the CDR3 DNA reads TGTGCCAGCAGCTTATCGAAGGGGGCCTATGGCTACACCTTC. The rearrangement uses TRBV7-9 and TRBJ1-2, with 7 nucleotides matching TRBD1. The CDR3 covers 14 residues. The V and J ends lost 2 bases and 4 bases, in that order; junction bases with no gene match: 4. CDR1 is SEHNR, CDR2 FQNEAQ, per germline (reference sequence).

Ten or more counts support this clonotype. The rearrangement links TRBV12-3 or TRBV12-4 to TRBJ2-2; 7 positions agree with TRBD1. J was trimmed by 6 bases and V by 5 bases; bases with no gene match: 3. CDR3 size: 13 residues. The chain's CDR3 is CASSGQVPGELFF. Here the CDR3 DNA reads TGTGCCAGCAGTGGACAGGTCCCCGGGGAGCTGTTTTTT.

CDR3 loop: CASSLGLAGALTGELFF. CDR3 bases: TGTGCCAGCAGCCTAGGACTAGCGGGGGCTCTCACCGGGGAGCTGTTTTTT. The V and J genes are TRBV7-9 and TRBJ2-2, with TRBD2 identical over 13 bases. The germline CDR1 and CDR2 sequences are SEHNR and FQNEAQ (reference sequence). The CDR3 runs 17 residues. The V segment lost 5 bases and the J segment 4 bases; nucleotides outside the gene matches: 7. The whole variable domain, filled in from reference TRBV7-9 and TRBJ2-2, reads DTGVSQNPRHKITKRGQNVTFRCDPISEHNRLYWYRQTLGQGPEFLTYFQNEAQLEKSRLLSDRFSAERPKGSFSTLEIQRTEQGDSAMYLCASSLGLAGALTGELFFGEGSRLTVL.

This clonotype has a handful of counts. This sequence joins TRBV18 and TRBJ2-7; TRBD1 agrees at 7 bases. After removal of 3 bases from V and 2 bases from J, the junction contained 4 bases not matched to a gene. CDR1 and CDR2 from the germline V gene are KGHSH and LQKENI. There are 14 residues in the CDR3. In DNA form, the CDR3 reads TGTGCCAGCTCACCCCTGGGACAGCCCTACGAGCAGTACGTC. It yields the protein CASSPLGQPYEQYV.

This clonotype was counted ten times or more. V and J are TRBV12-3 or TRBV12-4 and TRBJ2-3; 7 bases are shared with TRBD1. The CDR3 has 14 amino acids. The V segment lost 6 bases and the J segment 2 bases; nucleotides outside the gene matches: 5. The CDR3 here is CASSRDSHTDTQYF. CDR3 nucleotides: TGTGCCAGCAGCCGGGACAGCCACACAGATACGCAGTATTTT.

This clonotype was observed at least ten times. The chain recombines TRBV7-6 with TRBJ2-5; weak D call: TRBD2 (5 bases). The germline V gene encodes CDR1 SGHVS and CDR2 FNYEAQ. The CDR3 is 14 residues long. V dropped 1 base and J dropped 2 bases, with 8 bases sitting between them. The chain's CDR3 is CASSLGTGQETQYF. DNA for the CDR3: TGTGCCAGCAGCTTAGGGACGGGGCAAGAGACCCAGTACTTC.

This clonotype was seen repeatedly, ten times or more. The chain employs TRBV6-2 or TRBV6-3 and TRBJ2-3; 7 bases are shared with TRBD1. CDR3 length: 15 residues. Germline V gives CDR1 MNHEY, CDR2 SVGEGT. V lost 6 bases, J lost 3 bases, and 9 bases stayed unmatched. The CDR3 DNA reads as TGTGCCAGCAGGACAGGGTTGTTTCGGACAGATACGCAGTATTTT. It encodes CASRTGLFRTDTQYF.

This clonotype appeared many times. The V gene is TRBV7-9, the J gene TRBJ2-3; TRBD1 matches at 8 bases. Germline loops: CDR1 SEHNR, CDR2 FQNEAQ (reference sequence). V trimming: 4 bases; J trimming: 1 base; junction bases outside the gene matches: 4. The CDR3 has 15 amino acids. CDR3 residues: CASSSKTGGTDTQYF. The CDR3 DNA is TGTGCCAGCAGCTCCAAGACAGGGGGCACAGATACGCAGTATTTT.

The CDR3 reads CSASTPDRAKENTEAFF. The CDR3 DNA sequence: TGCAGTGCTAGTACCCCGGACAGGGCTAAAGAGAACACTGAAGCTTTCTTT. This sequence joins TRBV20-1 and TRBJ1-1; 8 nucleotides match TRBD1. The junction had 13 bases not matched to a gene; V was cut back by 3 bases and J by 1 base. From germline, CDR1 is DFQATT and CDR2 SNEGSKA (reference sequence). The CDR3 covers 17 residues.

This clonotype was picked up many times. The chain couples TRBV5-1 to TRBJ2-4; possible D gene TRBD1, 6 bases. Germline V gives CDR1 SGHRS, CDR2 YFSETQ. V lost 0 bases, J lost 2 bases, and 12 bases lay in between. The CDR3 is made up of 16 amino acids. In DNA, the CDR3 is TGCGCCAGCAGCTTGGTAGCAGGGGTTACCAAAAACATTCAGTACTTC. Translation: CASSLVAGVTKNIQYF.

This clonotype was observed many times. The chain is built from TRBV5-1 and TRBJ2-5; D remains ambiguous. Trimming pared 0 bases from V and 6 bases from J, leaving 18 bases between. The CDR3 runs to 16 residues. CDR1 SGHRS and CDR2 YFSETQ come from the germline V gene. CDR3 DNA sequence: TGCGCCAGCAGCTTGGCCCTTTCCGGAGCGAGGCAGACCCAGTACTTC. The encoded protein is CASSLALSGARQTQYF.

V gene TRBV2 combines with J gene TRBJ2-3; D is ambiguous. The CDR3 contains 12 residues. V was clipped by 9 bases and J by 3 bases, with 10 bases between them. Per germline, CDR1 SNHLY and CDR2 FYNNEI. CDR3 residues: CARTQTTDTQYF. CDR3 nucleotides: TGTGCCAGAACCCAGACTACAGATACGCAGTATTTT.

This clonotype was recorded many times. This CDR3 fails to terminate in the conserved phenylalanine or tryptophan, so it likely reflects a read error. No DNA is shown, since the ends of the CDR3 on it are uncertain; the CDR3 is the one TCRdb lists. CDR3 protein: CRPFAGQGL. V and J are TRBV20-1 and TRBJ1-2; TRBD1 is taken as the D call from the table, unchecked against the DNA. From its first to its last residue, the CDR3 has 9 amino acids. Germline loops: CDR1 DFQATT, CDR2 SNEGSKA (reference sequence).

This clonotype showed up many times. The rearrangement uses TRBV29-1 and TRBJ2-3; 12 nucleotides agree with TRBD1. The V segment lost 7 bases and the J segment 8 bases; nucleotides outside the gene matches: 7. The CDR3 runs 13 residues. The V gene's germline CDR1 is SQVTM and CDR2 ANQGSEA. CDR3 sequence reads: CSAGDRGRVTQYF. As DNA, the CDR3 is TGCAGCGCTGGGGACAGGGGGCGGGTTACGCAGTATTTT.

J is TRBJ2-1 and V is TRBV7-2; D not certain. CDR1 and CDR2 (germline): SGHTA, FQGNSA. The germline V and J ends were trimmed by 6 bases and 3 bases, with 15 bases remaining between them. CDR3 length equals 15 residues. Here the CDR3 DNA reads TGTGCCAGCAGTTCAATTTCTCCGCTCTACAATGAGCAGTTCTTC. Amino acid sequence: CASSSISPLYNEQFF.

This clonotype showed up many times. V gene TRBV4-2 combines with J gene TRBJ2-5; 12 bases line up with TRBD2. Germline-derived CDR1 and CDR2 are LGHNA and YNFKEQ. This CDR3 region has 19 residues. J lost 4 bases, V lost 1 base, and 13 bases had no gene match. The DNA for the CDR3 is TGTGCCAGCAGCCAAGGGATCCCCCCGACTAGCGGGAGTCGAGAGACCCAGTACTTC. It specifies CASSQGIPPTSGSRETQYF.

This clonotype was counted many times. This chain links TRBV4-3 with TRBJ2-2, with D hard to call. V was trimmed by 0 bases and J by 5 bases, leaving 16 bases between them. The CDR3 covers 17 residues. The germline gives CDR1 LGHNA, CDR2 YSLEER. CDR3 nucleotides: TGCGCCAGCAGCCAAGATCTCGGTGGGGTCGCGACCGGGGAGCTGTTTTTT. Translating gives CASSQDLGGVATGELFF.

This clonotype was seen ten or more times. The chain has TRBV10-3 and TRBJ1-2; no definite D call. V was cut by 6 bases and J by 1 base, with 15 bases left in between. This CDR3 region has 15 residues. Germline V CDR1 and CDR2: ENHRY, SYGVKD. The CDR3 loop is CAIRPSTGYNYGYTF. For the CDR3, the DNA is TGTGCCATCAGGCCCTCGACTGGATATAACTATGGCTACACCTTC.

The rearrangement joins TRBV7-8 to TRBJ2-4, with 7 bases lining up with TRBD2. Germline V gives CDR1 SGHVS, CDR2 FQNEAQ. V lost 4 bases to trimming and J lost 0 bases; unmatched junction nucleotides: 12. This CDR3 contains 18 residues. The CDR3 sequence: CASSSSGWSGVAKNIQYF. CDR3 DNA sequence: TGTGCCAGCAGCTCCTCGGGCTGGAGCGGGGTAGCCAAAAACATTCAGTACTTC.

The genes are TRBV27 and TRBJ1-1; D gene unclear. The CDR3 sequence is 13 residues long. V was shortened by 6 bases and J by 5 bases, with 13 bases between the two germline ends. In germline, CDR1 is MNHEY, CDR2 SMNVEV (reference sequence). The CDR3 DNA follows: TGTGCCAGCAGACTGGCTCGGGGAACTGAAGCTTTCTTT. It specifies CASRLARGTEAFF.

This clonotype was observed many times. The chain has TRBV5-1 and TRBJ2-3; TRBD2 matches at 9 bases. Germline lookup yields CDR1 SGHRS and CDR2 YFSETQ. This CDR3 comprises 15 residues. The ends lost 5 bases at V and 6 bases at J; junction bases unmatched: 10. In DNA form, the CDR3 reads TGCGCCAGCAGGCTGGGACTAGCCCCACCGGATACGCAGTATTTT. Protein sequence: CASRLGLAPPDTQYF.

This chain uses TRBV7-7 with TRBJ2-2; possibly TRBD1 for D (6 bases). The V gene's germline CDR1 is SSHAT and CDR2 FNYEAQ (reference sequence). V shed 3 bases and J shed 1 base, with 12 bases lying between them. This CDR3 spans 16 amino acids. The CDR3 region has the DNA TGTGCCAGCAGCTTGCTAGGGGGTTGGAACACCGGGGAGCTGTTTTTT. This gives the protein CASSLLGGWNTGELFF.

This clonotype was observed many times. At one end, the junction sequence differs from germline, possibly due to a read error. V is TRBV12-3 or TRBV12-4 and J is TRBJ1-2; 8 positions match TRBD1. The CDR3 is 13 residues long. The CDR3 sequence is CASSPDRVYGYTF. The CDR3 coding sequence is TGCGCCAGCAGCCCGGACAGGGTCTATGGCTACACCTTC.